This is a list of T cell receptor beta chains from one sample in a study of identical twins. TCRdb called the 5' RACE reads again in MiXCR, with one record for every CDR3 protein. The table has more than 200,000 distinct CDR3 sequences, more than 12% seen once; the top ten hold 7% to 9%. The specimen was memory (CD45RO+) T cells sorted from blood. These receptors came from a woman under 30 in good health. CDR3s include the opening cysteine and the closing phenylalanine or tryptophan. The D gene is left open where the match is weak. Clone sizes are given selectively: once, few, many, or a class where the clone is expanded.

cdr3_aa cdr3_nt j_call v_call d_call clone_size
CASRVSEDTEAFF TGTGCCAGCAGGGTCTCCGAGGACACTGAAGCTTTCTTT TRBJ1-1 TRBV12-3/TRBV12-4 . many
CASNDRMNTGELFF TGTGCCAGCAACGACAGGATGAACACCGGGGAGCTGTTTTTT TRBJ2-2 TRBV3-1 . few
CSVVSYGYTF TGCAGCGTTGTAAGCTATGGCTACACCTTC TRBJ1-2 TRBV29-1 . few
CASSLGLAGPDTQYF TGTGCCAGCAGTCTAGGACTAGCGGGACCAGATACGCAGTATTTT TRBJ2-3 TRBV6-1 TRBD2 .
CASSPHPGTGEYNEQFF TGTGCCAGCAGCCCTCACCCCGGGACCGGAGAATACAATGAGCAGTTCTTC TRBJ2-1 TRBV7-2 . .
CASRPGGVRTEAFF TGTGCCAGCAGGCCGGGGGGCGTTCGGACTGAAGCTTTCTTT TRBJ1-1 TRBV12-3/TRBV12-4 . .
CAIQGDSNQPQHF TGTGCCATTCAGGGGGATAGCAATCAGCCCCAGCATTTT TRBJ1-5 TRBV12-3/TRBV12-4 TRBD1 few
CASSLGQPTGELFF TGTGCCAGTAGCCTTGGACAGCCCACCGGGGAGCTGTTTTTT TRBJ2-2 TRBV12-3/TRBV12-4 . .
CAISALQEGTQYF TGTGCCATCAGTGCACTACAGGAGGGTACGCAGTATTTT TRBJ2-3 TRBV10-3 . few
CAISDIGEEQFF TGTGCCATCAGTGATATCGGTGAGGAGCAGTTCTTC TRBJ2-1 TRBV10-3 . many